This TCR beta chain was captured by sequencing in a study of T cell responses to AZD1222 COVID-19 vaccine. The data were produced by immunoSEQ multiplex PCR, yet TCRdb's version contains in-frame clones alone and is incomplete. Found here are 120,000 or so clones, approximately 91% of them singletons; the top ten hold under 35%. V lost 3 bases and J lost 6, with 8 bases in between. The germline CDR1 and CDR2 sequences are MDHEN and SYDVKM. The CDR3 runs 12 residues. Material: peripheral blood, obtained on day 0 of AZD1222 vaccination. This chain links TRBV28 with TRBJ1-1, with D unclear. The sequence came from an adult in good health. Written as DNA, the CDR3 is TGTGCCAGCAGTTTGTGGCAGGCTGAAGCTTTCTTT. Its translation is CASSLWQAEAFF.